This T cell receptor beta chain is drawn from a study of blood T cell repertoires in COVID-19. The wider study: From T cells, B-cell-depleted T cells, or PBMCs came the material, which was cDNA or gDNA.

Measured with immunoSEQ multiplex PCR; TCRdb has only the in-frame clones, and not every one. Of around 500,000 clones listed, 70% to 90% are singletons. Germline V gene sequence: CDR1 SGHTA, CDR2 FQGNSA. The CDR3 spans 15 residues. The V and J ends lost 2 bases and 4 bases, in that order; junction bases with no gene match: 5. The specimen was peripheral blood. The V gene is TRBV7-2, the J gene TRBJ2-3, with 8 bases aligning to TRBD2. The TCR comes from a human donor in a cohort sampled during active COVID-19. The CDR3 region is CASSLSPGRADTQYF. As DNA, the CDR3 is TGTGCCAGCAGCTTATCGCCCGGGAGGGCAGATACGCAGTATTTT.